The 17 T cell receptor beta chains reported below all come from one sample, sequenced in a study of blood T cell repertoires in COVID-19. Method: immunoSEQ multiplex PCR; TCRdb's copy keeps in-frame clones and lacks some. Here the sample spans about 140,000 clones, 70% to 90% being singletons. The sequenced sample consisted of PBMCs or T cells enriched from blood (not recorded which). These receptors were collected from a woman in her 50s with acute COVID-19.

This clone has only a few counts. J is TRBJ2-2 and V is TRBV7-9; unclear D gene. The CDR3 has 14 residues. CDR1 and CDR2 (germline): SEHNR, FQNEAQ (reference sequence). With 4 bases removed from V and 3 bases from J, the gap between germline ends came to 9 bases. The CDR3 loop reads CASSSLVDTGELFF. Here the CDR3 DNA reads TGTGCCAGCAGCTCCCTCGTCGACACCGGGGAGCTGTTTTTT.

The table lists this clone with a count of one. The junction shows a germline mismatch at one end, possibly a read error. V is TRBV4-1 and J is TRBJ1-1; D is undetermined. The germline V gene encodes CDR1 MGHRA and CDR2 YSYEKL. The CDR3 is 15 residues long. As DNA, the CDR3 is TGCGCCAGCAGTCAAGGGAGAGTAAAGAACACTGAAGCTTTCTTT. Amino acid sequence: CASSQGRVKNTEAFF.

The V and J genes are TRBV6-1 and TRBJ1-2; D call uncertain. V gave up 1 base and J gave up 3 bases, with 12 bases separating them. The CDR3 is 15 amino acids. The germline gives CDR1 MNHNS, CDR2 SASEGT. The CDR3 nucleotides are TGTGCCAGCAGTGAAGGACAACCCACAGACTATGGCTACACCTTC. Translating gives CASSEGQPTDYGYTF.

The V call is TRBV6-2 or TRBV6-3, the J call TRBJ1-2, with D possibly being TRBD1 (6 bases). The CDR3 runs to 14 residues. Looked up from germline, CDR1 is MNHEY and CDR2 is SVGEGT. Trimming pared 5 bases from V and 8 bases from J, leaving 18 bases between. The DNA of the CDR3 is TGTGCCAGCAGTAAAACAGGGAAAGTTGACGGCTACACCTTC. Residues: CASSKTGKVDGYTF.

The chain employs TRBV6-5 and TRBJ1-2; a possible D gene is TRBD1 (5 bases). The V gene lost 0 bases and the J gene lost 3 bases, with 14 bases spanning the gap. Germline CDR1 is MNHEY and CDR2 is SVGAGI. This CDR3 is built from 16 residues. The CDR3 coding sequence is TGTGCCAGCAGTTACTCGAAGCAGGGTTTAGACTATGGCTACACCTTC. It codes for CASSYSKQGLDYGYTF.

This clone was observed at least ten times. The J gene is TRBJ1-2, the V gene TRBV25-1, with D uncertain. This CDR3 is 12 amino acids long. Germline V lookup: CDR1 MGHDK, CDR2 SYGVNS. The V end lost 6 bases, the J end lost 8 bases, and 13 bases lay between the germline ends. CDR3 in DNA: TGTGCCAGCAGGGCTGACGAGGGCGGCTACACCTTC. It encodes CASRADEGGYTF.

At least ten counts were recorded for this clone. This chain links TRBV6-1 with TRBJ1-2; maybe TRBD1 (5 bases). CDR1 and CDR2 from the germline V gene are MNHNS and SASEGT. The V end was cut by 1 base, the J end by 5 bases, with 14 bases between. This CDR3 is 15 amino acids long. The CDR3 coding sequence is TGTGCCAGCAGTGAAGGGCAGGGCTTTGGGTATGGCTACACCTTC. This gives the protein CASSEGQGFGYGYTF.

The chain combines TRBV7-8 with TRBJ1-4; D possibly corresponds to TRBD1 (5 bases). Looked up from germline, CDR1 is SGHVS and CDR2 is FQNEAQ. Between the trimmed V and J ends, which lost 7 bases and 0 bases, there was a span of 24 bases. The CDR3 covers 19 residues. CDR3 nucleotides: TGTGCCAGCACCCACGGGGGGTCGGGCAGCCCTGCAACTAATGAAAAACTGTTTTTT. It is translated as CASTHGGSGSPATNEKLFF.

In its sample, this clone was seen a few times. Other DNA sequences of this sample code for an identical CDR3. The V and J genes are TRBV12-5 and TRBJ1-1; no reliable D call. This CDR3 has 13 residues. The V end lost 3 bases, the J end lost 1 base, and 6 bases lay between the germline ends. Germline-derived CDR1 and CDR2 are LGHNT and FRNRAP. The CDR3, as DNA: TGTGCTAGTGGTTTTACTGAGAACACTGAAGCTTTCTTT. Amino acids: CASGFTENTEAFF.

J is TRBJ2-2 and V is TRBV6-5; D is possibly TRBD2 (5 bases). Deletions cut 9 bases from V and 0 bases from J, with 14 bases between. Germline CDR1 and CDR2: MNHEY and SVGAGI. CDR3 size: 15 residues. The CDR3 nucleotides read TGTGCCAGTCGAGAGGACTGGTCGAACACCGGGGAGCTGTTTTTT. Translating it yields CASREDWSNTGELFF.

The chain combines TRBV25-1 with TRBJ2-1; TRBD2 might be the D (6 bases). Germline V CDR1 and CDR2: MGHDK, SYGVNS. Trimming cost V 8 bases and J 4 bases, with 18 bases left between them. The length of the CDR3 is 15 residues. CDR3 in amino acids: CASGRAGGIYNEQFF. The CDR3 DNA reads TGTGCCAGCGGAAGGGCTGGGGGGATTTACAATGAGCAGTTCTTC.

The chain combines TRBV10-3 with TRBJ2-1, with TRBD2 identical over 10 bases. The germline V gene encodes CDR1 ENHRY and CDR2 SYGVKD. The CDR3 length is 12 residues. J lost 7 bases, V lost 6 bases, and 0 bases had no gene match. CDR3 loop: CAIRLAGNEQFF. The CDR3, as DNA: TGTGCCATCAGACTAGCGGGAAATGAGCAGTTCTTC.

The chain couples TRBV7-9 to TRBJ1-1, with TRBD1 identical over 8 bases. The trim removed 5 bases at V and 4 bases at J, leaving 6 bases unmatched. CDR1 and CDR2 (germline): SEHNR, FQNEAQ (reference sequence). The CDR3 loop spans 14 amino acids. The CDR3 loop is CASSPGQGGTEAFF. DNA of the CDR3: TGTGCCAGCAGCCCCGGACAGGGTGGCACTGAAGCTTTCTTT.

The chain combines TRBV6-4 with TRBJ2-3; possibly TRBD2 for D (6 bases). The germline V gene has CDR1 MRHNA and CDR2 SNTAGT. The V gene lost 3 bases and the J gene lost 6 bases, with 13 bases spanning the gap. This CDR3 region has 14 residues. The CDR3 here is CASSERGAFDTQYF. CDR3 DNA: TGTGCCAGCAGTGAGCGGGGCGCGTTTGATACGCAGTATTTT.

The chain has TRBV7-2 and TRBJ2-5; 13 bases fit TRBD2. The V gene end was trimmed by 6 bases and the J gene end by 5 bases; junction bases not matched to a gene: 6. The CDR3 sequence is 15 residues long. CDR1 SGHTA and CDR2 FQGNSA come from the germline V gene. CDR3 DNA sequence: TGTGCCAGCAGATGGACTAGCGGGAGCCCGGAGACCCAGTACTTC. Translated: CASRWTSGSPETQYF.

The chain carries TRBV7-8 and TRBJ1-5; 11 nucleotides match TRBD1. In germline, CDR1 is SGHVS, CDR2 FQNEAQ. With 5 bases clipped from V and 1 base from J, the junction kept 10 bases outside the gene matches. The CDR3 is 18 residues long. DNA for the CDR3: TGTGCCAGCAGCCCCGAATTTGGGACAGGGGGAAGCAATCAGCCCCAGCATTTT. Its protein is CASSPEFGTGGSNQPQHF.

The rearrangement joins TRBV16 to TRBJ2-7; 8 bases match TRBD1. This CDR3 spans 14 amino acids. CDR1 KGHSY and CDR2 FQNENV come from the germline V gene. The V segment lost 4 bases and the J segment 3 bases; nucleotides outside the gene matches: 5. CDR3: CASSPGDRSYEQYF. The CDR3 nucleotides read TGTGCCAGCAGCCCCGGGGACAGGAGCTACGAGCAGTACTTC. Supplemented by reference TRBV16 and TRBJ2-7, the full variable domain reads GEEVAQTPKHLVRGEGQKAKLYCAPIKGHSYVFWYQQVLKNEFKFLISFQNENVFDETGMPKERFSAKCLPNSPCSLEIQATKLEDSAVYFCASSPGDRSYEQYFGPGTRLTVT.